The 27 T cell receptor beta chains below were found in one sample sequenced in a study of shared clonotypes between healthy human individuals. Some clones are missing from TCRdb's copy, which holds only in-frame ones; the method was immunoSEQ multiplex PCR. The table shows 850,000 to 1,200,000 clones, with about 77% occurring only once. The source material was memory CD4+ T cells sorted from blood. As to subset: CD45RA-negative fraction. The receptors come from a man aged 18 to 30 in good health.

This clone was counted only a few times. The identical CDR3 is also encoded by other nucleotide sequences in the sample. This sequence joins TRBV28 and TRBJ1-6; D perhaps matches TRBD1 (5 bases). In germline, CDR1 is MDHEN, CDR2 SYDVKM. The CDR3 contains 12 residues. V lost 5 bases to trimming and J lost 7 bases, with 6 bases between them. The CDR3 sequence is CASSDRNSPLHF. Written as DNA, the CDR3 is TGTGCCAGCAGTGACAGAAATTCACCCCTCCACTTT.

The chain is built from TRBV7-2 and TRBJ1-1; possibly TRBD1 for D (6 bases). CDR1 SGHTA and CDR2 FQGNSA come from the germline V gene. The CDR3 has 15 amino acids. V shed 5 bases and J shed 1 base, with 14 bases lying between them. The CDR3 region is CASSRRVDRNTEAFF. Here the CDR3 DNA reads TGTGCCAGCAGCAGACGGGTGGACAGGAACACTGAAGCTTTCTTT.

The chain links TRBV7-2 to TRBJ1-2; D remains ambiguous. Trimming took off 1 base at V and 5 bases at J, with 14 bases between the two ends. Germline lookup yields CDR1 SGHTA and CDR2 FQGNSA. The CDR3 is made up of 15 amino acids. CDR3 residues: CASSLGGAAIYGYTF. CDR3 in DNA: TGTGCCAGCAGCTTAGGGGGTGCAGCCATATATGGCTACACCTTC.

The chain joins TRBV11-3 to TRBJ2-2, with 9 bases lining up with TRBD2. This CDR3 comprises 16 residues. Germline trimming cut 3 bases from V and 1 base from J; bases unmatched to any gene: 3. The V gene's germline CDR1 is SGHNT and CDR2 YENEEA. The CDR3 coding sequence is TGTGCCAGCAGCTTTAGCGGGGGCTGGAACACCGGGGAGCTGTTTTTT. The encoded protein is CASSFSGGWNTGELFF.

The J gene is TRBJ2-5, the V gene TRBV2, with no clear D. CDR1 and CDR2 from the germline V gene are SNHLY and FYNNEI. There are 13 residues in the CDR3. V lost 3 bases and J 3 bases, leaving 8 bases between the germline ends. The CDR3 nucleotides are TGTGCCAGCAGTGAGTGGCAGAAAGAGACCCAGTACTTC. Protein product: CASSEWQKETQYF.

This clone was seen once. V and J are TRBV5-1 and TRBJ2-5; D is perhaps TRBD2 (6 bases). V dropped 4 bases and J dropped 1 base, with 11 bases sitting between them. Germline V lookup: CDR1 SGHRS, CDR2 YFSETQ. CDR3 length: 14 amino acids. CDR3 amino acids: CASSEAGLQETQYF. DNA of the CDR3: TGCGCCAGCAGCGAGGCGGGGCTCCAAGAGACCCAGTACTTC.

The chain is built from TRBV4-1 and TRBJ2-1; possible D gene TRBD2, 6 bases. Germline V gene lookup returns CDR1 MGHRA and CDR2 YSYEKL. This CDR3 contains 16 residues. With 5 bases removed from V and 1 base from J, the gap between germline ends came to 15 bases. The CDR3 protein is CASSERDFLSYNEQFF. CDR3 coding DNA: TGCGCCAGCAGCGAACGGGACTTCTTATCCTACAATGAGCAGTTCTTC.

The genes are TRBV7-9 and TRBJ1-3; D remains unclear. In germline, CDR1 is SEHNR, CDR2 FQNEAQ (reference sequence). With 8 bases removed from V and 2 bases from J, the gap between germline ends came to 10 bases. The CDR3 covers 13 residues. As DNA, the CDR3 is TGTGCCAGCTGCCCGGGTGCTGGAAACACCATATATTTT. It is translated as CASCPGAGNTIYF.

This chain joins TRBV10-3 and TRBJ1-1, with 7 bases identical to TRBD1. This CDR3 is built from 13 residues. V dropped 8 bases and J dropped 7; count of bases not matched to a gene: 10. Germline CDR1 is ENHRY and CDR2 is SYGVKD. The CDR3 region has the DNA TGTGCCATCGGTTATGACAGGGCGGTTGAAGCTTTCTTT. Its protein is CAIGYDRAVEAFF.

The genes are TRBV10-3 and TRBJ1-3, with no clear D. V lost 0 bases to trimming and J lost 2 bases, with 5 bases between them. Germline V gives CDR1 ENHRY, CDR2 SYGVKD. CDR3 length equals 14 residues. The CDR3 bases are TGTGCCATCAGTGAGTCGCACACTGGAAACACCATATATTTT. This encodes CAISESHTGNTIYF.

This clone occurred a few times. The chain has TRBV6-5 and TRBJ2-7, with D uncertain. Germline-derived CDR1 and CDR2 are MNHEY and SVGAGI. With 0 bases removed from V and 2 bases from J, the gap between germline ends came to 14 bases. This CDR3 is 16 amino acids long. DNA for the CDR3: TGTGCCAGCAGTTACTCGATCTGGGGAAAGGCCTACGAGCAGTACTTC. This gives the protein CASSYSIWGKAYEQYF.

The chain has TRBV5-4 and TRBJ1-3; 9 nucleotides align to TRBD1. Trimming took 4 bases from V and 8 from J; bases not matched to a gene: 4. CDR1 is SGHNT and CDR2 is YYREEE in the germline V gene (reference sequence). The CDR3 length is 13 residues. The CDR3 nucleotides read TGTGCCAGCAGCGGCGACAGGGGGGACACCATATATTTT. This translates into CASSGDRGDTIYF.

The chain uses TRBV29-1 and TRBJ2-1; 7 bases align to TRBD2. This CDR3 region has 12 residues. CDR1 is SQVTM and CDR2 is ANQGSEA in the germline V gene. V shed 7 bases, J shed 6 bases, and the junction held 6 bases outside the gene matches. The CDR3 DNA follows: TGCAGCGGATCGGGACTATCCAATGAGCAGTTCTTC. Translated, it gives CSGSGLSNEQFF.

The J gene is TRBJ2-5, the V gene TRBV11-3, with D tentatively TRBD1 or TRBD2 (6 bases each). V lost 1 base and J lost 6, with 12 bases in between. This CDR3 contains 14 residues. Germline V CDR1 and CDR2: SGHNT, YENEEA. Here the CDR3 DNA reads TGTGCCAGCAGCTTAGGGGCCGGGGGCCAGACCCAGTACTTC. This codes for CASSLGAGGQTQYF.

J is TRBJ2-7 and V is TRBV5-4; TRBD1 might be the D (6 bases). Germline CDR1 SGHNT, CDR2 YYREEE (reference sequence). This CDR3 comprises 13 residues. V was clipped by 4 bases and J by 7 bases, with 15 bases between them. The chain's CDR3 is CASSHYQGTEQYF. Written as DNA, the CDR3 is TGTGCCAGCAGCCATTACCAGGGGACAGAGCAGTACTTC.

The chain couples TRBV7-2 to TRBJ2-1, with 11 bases lining up with TRBD2. This CDR3 contains 19 residues. The ends lost 2 bases at V and 5 bases at J; junction bases unmatched: 14. Germline V gene lookup returns CDR1 SGHTA and CDR2 FQGNSA. CDR3 region: CASSLSPEHSGRANNEQFF. CDR3 bases: TGTGCCAGCAGCTTATCTCCCGAACATAGCGGGAGGGCCAACAATGAGCAGTTCTTC.

The chain has TRBV9 and TRBJ2-3; TRBD2 matches at 11 bases. This CDR3 region has 14 residues. V dropped 8 bases and J dropped 4; count of bases not matched to a gene: 6. From germline, CDR1 is SGDLS and CDR2 YYNGEE. CDR3 sequence: CASDSGRVSDTQYF. CDR3 sequence (DNA): TGTGCCAGTGATAGCGGGAGGGTGTCAGATACGCAGTATTTT. Using reference TRBV9 and TRBJ2-3 for the parts outside the CDR3, the full variable domain is DSGVTQTPKHLITATGQRVTLRCSPRSGDLSVYWYQQSLDQGLQFLIQYYNGEERAKGNILERFSAQQFPDLHSELNLSSLELGDSALYFCASDSGRVSDTQYFGPGTRLTVL.

The chain uses TRBV21-1 and TRBJ2-4. TRBV21-1 is assigned pseudogene status. The CDR3 has 16 amino acids. CDR3 region: CASRNLPPRGKNIQYF. The DNA for the CDR3 is TGTGCCAGCAGAAACCTCCCGCCGAGGGGCAAAAACATTCAGTACTTC.

This clone was observed once. The rearrangement joins TRBV5-4 to TRBJ1-4; 9 nucleotides line up with TRBD1. The CDR3 covers 15 residues. J was trimmed by 7 bases and V by 4 bases; bases with no gene match: 8. The germline CDR1 and CDR2 sequences are SGHNT and YYREEE (reference sequence). CDR3 nucleotides: TGTGCCAGCAGCGTATCCGGGACAGGGCGTGAAAAACTGTTTTTT. Protein sequence: CASSVSGTGREKLFF. Looking up the rest from reference TRBV5-4 and TRBJ1-4 gives the full variable domain: ETGVTQSPTHLIKTRGQQVTLRCSSQSGHNTVSWYQQALGQGPQFIFQYYREEENGRGNFPPRFSGLQFPNYSSELNVNALELDDSALYLCASSVSGTGREKLFFGSGTQLSVL.

This chain uses TRBV18 with TRBJ2-1; 13 bases agree with TRBD2. Trimming cost V 3 bases and J 0 bases; bases outside gene matches: 8. CDR3 length: 19 amino acids. Germline assignment: CDR1 KGHSH and CDR2 LQKENI. CDR3 protein: CASSPAGTSGVSSYNEQFF. As DNA, the CDR3 is TGTGCCAGCTCACCCGCAGGGACTAGCGGGGTAAGCTCCTACAATGAGCAGTTCTTC. Based on the CDR3 plus reference TRBV18 and TRBJ2-1, the full variable domain is NAGVMQNPRHLVRRRGQEARLRCSPMKGHSHVYWYRQLPEEGLKFMVYLQKENIIDESGMPKERFSAEFPKEGPSILRIQQVVRGDSAAYFCASSPAGTSGVSSYNEQFFGPGTRLTVL.

V and J are TRBV18 and TRBJ2-1; 9 bases are a match to TRBD1. CDR1 and CDR2 from the germline V gene are KGHSH and LQKENI. The CDR3 covers 18 residues. V lost 0 bases, J lost 5 bases, and 11 bases stayed unmatched. Here the CDR3 reads CASSPPVIGTGFNNEQFF. The CDR3 DNA reads TGTGCCAGCTCACCACCAGTAATTGGGACAGGGTTCAACAATGAGCAGTTCTTC.

The chain links TRBV27 to TRBJ1-4; no definite D call. The V gene's germline CDR1 is MNHEY and CDR2 SMNVEV (reference sequence). V was cut by 6 bases and J by 4 bases, with 15 bases left in between. The CDR3 runs 15 residues. CDR3 sequence: CASSLRRARNEKLFF. CDR3 in DNA: TGTGCCAGCAGCTTACGGAGGGCCCGTAATGAAAAACTGTTTTTT.

This clone appeared a single time. The gene calls are TRBV19 and TRBJ1-5; D call uncertain. CDR1 is LNHDA, CDR2 SQIVND, per germline (reference sequence). The CDR3 spans 13 residues. V was pared by 9 bases and J by 9 bases, with 18 bases between. The CDR3 spells CASSRALGWPQHF. The CDR3 DNA reads as TGTGCCAGCTCTCGGGCCTTAGGGTGGCCCCAGCATTTT.

Details on this clone: In the same sample, other DNA sequences code for this CDR3. J is TRBJ1-6 and V is TRBV27; unclear D gene. CDR3 size: 17 residues. The germline V gene encodes CDR1 MNHEY and CDR2 SMNVEV (reference sequence). Trimming took 2 bases from V and 0 from J, leaving 11 bases between them. For the CDR3, the DNA is TGTGCCAGCAGTTTAGGGAGGGCTGGCTCCTATAATTCACCCCTCCACTTT. Translating it yields CASSLGRAGSYNSPLHF.

The gene calls are TRBV7-2 and TRBJ1-1; D might be TRBD1 (6 bases). Between the trimmed V and J ends, which lost 3 bases and 4 bases, there was a span of 15 bases. The V gene's germline CDR1 is SGHTA and CDR2 FQGNSA. The CDR3 length is 15 residues. In DNA form, the CDR3 reads TGTGCCAGCAGCTTCGTCGGGGGCGCCGGCACTGAAGCTTTCTTT. Translation gives CASSFVGGAGTEAFF.

The gene calls are TRBV19 and TRBJ1-4; 9 bases are a match to TRBD1. The length of the CDR3 is 15 residues. Germline CDR1 LNHDA, CDR2 SQIVND (reference sequence). Trimming took 6 bases from V and 6 from J; bases not matched to a gene: 8. The CDR3 DNA sequence: TGTGCCAGTAGCCCCAGGGGGGACAGGGATGAAAAACTGTTTTTT. Amino acid sequence: CASSPRGDRDEKLFF.

V is TRBV11-2 and J is TRBJ1-1; D gene ambiguous. The CDR3 totals 14 residues. Germline loops: CDR1 SGHAT, CDR2 FQNNGV. V was clipped by 3 bases and J by 4 bases, with 12 bases between them. The CDR3 DNA reads as TGTGCCAGCAGCTTGAGGCCCGGGGTCACTGAAGCTTTCTTT. The encoded protein is CASSLRPGVTEAFF. Full variable domain (outside the CDR3, taken from reference TRBV11-2 and TRBJ1-1): EAGVAQSPRYKIIEKRQSVAFWCNPISGHATLYWYQQILGQGPKLLIQFQNNGVVDDSQLPKDRFSAERLKGVDSTLKIQPAKLEDSAVYLCASSLRPGVTEAFFGQGTRLTVV.